Presented here are 20 T cell receptor beta chains from one specimen sequenced in a study of identical twins listed by TCRdb under 2016. The receptor library was made with 5' RACE. TCRdb shows the sequencer as Illumina HiSeq 2000. TCRdb itself trimmed the public reads at Q25 with fastp, ran MiXCR and retained productive beta chains. Each CDR3 protein appears once, grouped with its most common genes and DNA. This sample has approximately 240,000 distinct CDR3 sequences in its table, and over 12% of those were observed once. 8.8% of the sample goes to the ten largest clones. Sequencing was performed on memory (CD45RO+) T cells sorted from blood. The sample's cell subset or site, from its label and the paper: CD45RO+ enriched T cells. These receptors came from a young woman in good health.

This clonotype has only a few counts. The chain carries TRBV25-1 and TRBJ2-7; 10 bases are shared with TRBD1. The V gene's germline CDR1 is MGHDK and CDR2 SYGVNS. This CDR3 comprises 13 residues. With 6 bases clipped from V and 7 bases from J, the junction kept 6 bases outside the gene matches. Here the CDR3 reads CASSRQGAQEQYF. In DNA form, the CDR3 reads TGTGCCAGCAGCAGACAGGGGGCACAGGAGCAGTACTTC.

The CDR3 DNA sequence: TGTGCCAGCAGCTTAGATAGGCCAGGAAGCTCCTACGAGCAGTACTTC. It yields the protein CASSLDRPGSSYEQYF. The genes are TRBV7-6 and TRBJ2-7; D gene unclear. Trimming cost V 1 base and J 0 bases, with 13 bases left between them. Germline CDR1 and CDR2: SGHVS and FNYEAQ. The CDR3 totals 16 residues.

This clonotype was found a few times. The chain couples TRBV5-8 to TRBJ2-1; D is unresolved. Trimming pared 2 bases from V and 7 bases from J, leaving 10 bases between. This CDR3 is built from 13 residues. The germline CDR1 and CDR2 sequences are SGHTS and YDEGEE. CDR3 coding DNA: TGTGCCAGCAGCTTCTCCGTCTGGAATGAGCAGTTCTTC. Its protein is CASSFSVWNEQFF. The whole variable domain, filled in from reference TRBV5-8 and TRBJ2-1, reads EAGVTQSPTHLIKTRGQQATLRCSPISGHTSVYWYQQALGLGLQFLLWYDEGEERNRGNFPPRFSGRQFPNYSSELNVNALELEDSALYLCASSFSVWNEQFFGPGTRLTVL.

This clonotype was observed at least ten times. The genes are TRBV6-2 or TRBV6-3 and TRBJ2-5; 7 bases align to TRBD1. The CDR3 sequence is 15 residues long. Germline V gene sequence: CDR1 MNHEY, CDR2 SVGEGT. V was clipped by 5 bases and J by 0 bases; unmatched bases: 6. CDR3 in amino acids: CASSRTGTYQETQYF. Written as DNA, the CDR3 is TGTGCCAGCAGTAGGACAGGCACGTACCAAGAGACCCAGTACTTC.

The genes are TRBV11-1 and TRBJ2-3; 8 bases match TRBD2. This CDR3 is built from 18 residues. The V gene's germline CDR1 is SGHAT and CDR2 FQDESV (reference sequence). V lost 3 bases, J lost 3 bases, and 14 bases stayed unmatched. The CDR3 protein is CASSFDQPPAGGTDTQYF. CDR3 sequence (DNA): TGTGCCAGCAGCTTTGATCAGCCCCCTGCGGGAGGAACAGATACGCAGTATTTT.

Only a few counts were recorded for this clonotype. The chain uses TRBV4-3 and TRBJ1-1; no clear D gene. In germline, CDR1 is LGHNA, CDR2 YSLEER. V lost 0 bases and J lost 1, with 12 bases in between. This CDR3 contains 16 residues. CDR3 coding DNA: TGCGCCAGCAGCCAAGATGTTCAACGAACGAACACTGAAGCTTTCTTT. This translates into CASSQDVQRTNTEAFF.

This clonotype occurred a few times. The chain carries TRBV7-6 and TRBJ2-1; tentative D call: TRBD2 (5 bases). CDR1 is SGHVS and CDR2 is FNYEAQ in the germline V gene. This CDR3 is 16 amino acids long. Trimming took off 5 bases at V and 1 base at J, with 15 bases between the two ends. The CDR3 here is CASSLNTRSSYNEQFF. The CDR3 DNA is TGTGCCAGCAGCCTAAATACTAGGAGTTCCTACAATGAGCAGTTCTTC.

Here the CDR3 DNA reads TGCAGTGCTAGAGCCCGACTAGCGGGTAACACAGATACGCAGTATTTT. Translated, it gives CSARARLAGNTDTQYF. The chain recombines TRBV20-1 with TRBJ2-3; 10 bases are shared with TRBD2. J gave up 2 bases and V 1 base, and 6 bases lay outside the gene matches. The CDR3 is made up of 16 amino acids. Per germline, CDR1 DFQATT and CDR2 SNEGSKA (reference sequence).

This clonotype has at least ten counts. The genes are TRBV29-1 and TRBJ2-7; D perhaps matches TRBD2 (6 bases). Trimming pared 8 bases from V and 5 bases from J, leaving 13 bases between. Germline lookup yields CDR1 SQVTM and CDR2 ANQGSEA. There are 11 residues in the CDR3. CDR3 sequence: CSPREVDEQYF. The CDR3 DNA reads TGCAGCCCCAGGGAGGTGGACGAGCAGTACTTC.

V gene TRBV7-9 combines with J gene TRBJ2-1; 9 nucleotides align to TRBD1. The J segment lost 6 bases and the V segment lost 2 bases, leaving 5 bases of the junction unmatched. The length of the CDR3 is 15 residues. Germline V lookup: CDR1 SEHNR, CDR2 FQNEAQ (reference sequence). The DNA for the CDR3 is TGTGCCAGCAGCTTACGGGACAGGGTGCTCAATGAGCAGTTCTTC. Amino acids: CASSLRDRVLNEQFF.

This clonotype turned up a few times. The J gene is TRBJ1-3, the V gene TRBV27; tentative D call: TRBD1 (5 bases). Between the trimmed V and J ends, which lost 3 bases and 8 bases, there was a span of 17 bases. Germline assignment: CDR1 MNHEY and CDR2 SMNVEV (reference sequence). CDR3 length: 15 amino acids. CDR3 protein: CASSFRIGGQHTIYF. CDR3 DNA sequence: TGTGCCAGCAGTTTTCGGATTGGGGGTCAACACACCATATATTTT.

This clonotype was observed many times. The V call is TRBV20-1, the J call TRBJ2-3; D may correspond to TRBD1 or TRBD2 (5 bases each). The V end was cut by 3 bases, the J end by 1 base, with 17 bases between. This CDR3 has 16 amino acids. Germline-derived CDR1 and CDR2 are DFQATT and SNEGSKA (reference sequence). The DNA for the CDR3 is TGCAGTGCTAGGGGGGAAAAGCGATTTCGCACAGATACGCAGTATTTT. Translated, it gives CSARGEKRFRTDTQYF.

This clonotype was seen a few times. The CDR3 DNA reads TGTGCCAGCAGCTCTGCATTGTACGCTAACTATGGCTACACCTTC. Translating gives CASSSALYANYGYTF. The chain is built from TRBV12-3 or TRBV12-4 and TRBJ1-2, with D unclear. The CDR3 is 15 amino acids. V was cut by 6 bases and J by 0 bases, with 14 bases left in between.

This chain uses TRBV13 with TRBJ2-7; D may correspond to TRBD1 or TRBD2 (6 bases each). Trimming removed 5 bases from V and 7 bases from J, with 18 bases in between. CDR3 length: 14 amino acids. Looked up from germline, CDR1 is PRHDT and CDR2 is FYEKMQ (reference sequence). The CDR3 coding sequence is TGTGCCAGCAGCCGGGGGCGTGGTAGTGGTGAGCAGTACTTC. Its translation is CASSRGRGSGEQYF.

V and J are TRBV27 and TRBJ1-1, with TRBD1 identical over 8 bases. CDR3 length: 15 amino acids. V lost 6 bases and J lost 1; bases outside the gene matches: 7. Germline assignment: CDR1 MNHEY and CDR2 SMNVEV (reference sequence). Written as DNA, the CDR3 is TGTGCCAGCAGACCGAGGGACAGGCCGAACACTGAAGCTTTCTTT. It translates to CASRPRDRPNTEAFF.

This chain uses TRBV2 with TRBJ2-7; D might be TRBD2 (6 bases). The germline V gene has CDR1 SNHLY and CDR2 FYNNEI. Trimming shortened V by 4 bases and J by 0 bases, and 7 bases separated the two germline ends. This CDR3 spans 13 amino acids. DNA for the CDR3: TGTGCCAGCAGTGGGGAGGTCTCCTACGAGCAGTACTTC. Translating it yields CASSGEVSYEQYF.

The rearrangement joins TRBV6-1 to TRBJ2-2; D remains unclear. Germline V gene data show CDR1 as MNHNS and CDR2 as SASEGT. V dropped 6 bases and J dropped 6 bases, with 17 bases sitting between them. This CDR3 is 15 amino acids long. CDR3 nucleotide sequence: TGTGCCAGCAGCCCAATCGTCCGGGTCGCCGGGGAGCTGTTTTTT. Translating gives CASSPIVRVAGELFF.

The chain couples TRBV25-1 to TRBJ2-1; unclear D gene. Germline CDR1 is MGHDK and CDR2 is SYGVNS. This CDR3 contains 10 residues. Trimming pared 3 bases from V and 16 bases from J, leaving 10 bases between. CDR3 sequence reads: CASSDGSIFF. The CDR3 DNA sequence: TGTGCCAGCAGTGACGGGTCCATCTTCTTC. The full variable domain, its missing parts supplied by reference TRBV25-1 and TRBJ2-1, is EADIYQTPRYLVIGTGKKITLECSQTMGHDKMYWYQQDPGMELHLIHYSYGVNSTEKGDLSSESTVSRIRTEHFPLTLESARPSHTSQYLCASSDGSIFFGPGTRLTVL.

This clonotype was found a few times. This rearrangement joins TRBV9 to TRBJ2-5, with 7 positions matching TRBD2. The germline gives CDR1 SGDLS, CDR2 YYNGEE. V shed 0 bases, J shed 4 bases, and the junction held 6 bases outside the gene matches. The CDR3 contains 15 residues. The CDR3 DNA is TGTGCCAGCAGCGTAGGGACGGGGGGTAGAGAGACCCAGTACTTC. This sequence encodes CASSVGTGGRETQYF.

The genes are TRBV29-1 and TRBJ2-3, with 9 bases lining up with TRBD2. V shed 6 bases, J shed 0 bases, and the junction held 13 bases outside the gene matches. CDR3 size: 17 residues. Germline lookup yields CDR1 SQVTM and CDR2 ANQGSEA. The CDR3 sequence is CSVAASGDHASTDTQYF. For the CDR3, the DNA is TGCAGCGTCGCAGCTAGCGGGGACCACGCGAGCACAGATACGCAGTATTTT.